This T cell receptor beta chain was identified in a study of T cells in tumors and immune-related adverse events (dated by TCRdb to about 2021). Spanning cysteine to phenylalanine, the CDR3 consists of 12 amino acids. The sequence is cut down to CDR3 DNA, 36 bases in frame from base 1. V is pared back by 5 bases and J by 5 bases, with 7 bases lying between the germline termini. The germline V gene specifies SGHRS as CDR1 and YFSETQ as CDR2. The immunoSEQ assay was used to amplify and sequence the TCR beta locus, producing bulk TCR Vbeta CDR3 data. The source study handled its data this way. CDR3s were excluded if they were non-productive, were shorter than 7 amino acids, or did not start with C or end with F/W. Analysis was limited to specimens with at least 1000 reads, and clonotypes were defined at the amino acid level. Clonality was calculated as 1 minus Pielou's evenness. Library sizes were equalized by abundance-weighted random subsampling with replacement, which was repeated 100 times so that 95% confidence intervals could be reported. The Morisita overlap index was used to quantify repertoire overlap, and for each specimen the top 40 clones were checked for overlap with the irAE. TCRdb carries this immuneACCESS record with in-frame sequences only. Its versions omit some clonotypes, under half of them owing to an unresolved V gene in the studies checked, with the rest unexplained. That table furnishes V, J and clone size, whereas the DNA furnished D and trimming. In all, the sample holds roughly 4,700 clones, and about two thirds of those were seen once. About 6% of the sample is in the top ten clones.

Per the publication, the treatment or condition label means: nivolumab (PD-1 blockade) given before sampling. The DNeasy Blood and Tissue Kit was used to extract DNA from the formalin-fixed paraffin-embedded specimens. With respect to this clone: Which antigen it targets is not known. Base qualities were left out, and no much larger clone turns up one base away.

The source material was gut tissue, sampled from a patient treated with anti-PD-1 therapy. The sequence came from a female donor with metastatic renal cell carcinoma. The rearrangement joined TRBV5-1 to TRBJ2-2, with no D gene named confidently. The CDR3 protein is CASSIQTGELFF. The nucleotide sequence reads as follows: TGCGCCAGCAGTATCCAGACCGGGGAGCTGTTTTTT.